This is a list of T cell receptor beta chains from one sample in a study of cytomegalovirus exposure and HLA in healthy donors. Using immunoSEQ multiplex PCR, the repertoire was profiled, and TCRdb retains in-frame clones only, with some absent. The sample records about 82,000 clones, around 94% being singletons. Sample: PBMCs. The receptor set was obtained from a man between 18 and 29 years old in good health and CMV-seronegative. CDR3s include the opening cysteine and the closing phenylalanine or tryptophan. Each record gives: clone size, V gene, J gene, D gene, CDR3 protein, CDR3 DNA. The D gene is left open where the match is weak. Rows give clone size only sometimes, using once, few, many, or a class for an expanded clone.

abundance: NA; v_gene: TRBV18; j_gene: TRBJ1-2; d_gene: NA; CDR3aa: CASSPAGADGYTF; CDR3nt: TGTGCCAGCTCACCGGCAGGGGCGGATGGCTACACCTTC
abundance: NA; v_gene: TRBV7-8; j_gene: TRBJ1-5; d_gene: NA; CDR3aa: CASSSTGDSNQPQHF; CDR3nt: TGTGCCAGCAGCTCCACAGGAGATAGCAATCAGCCCCAGCATTTT
abundance: NA; v_gene: TRBV9; j_gene: TRBJ1-1; d_gene: NA; CDR3aa: CASSVGGGQSNTEAFF; CDR3nt: TGTGCCAGCAGCGTAGGGGGAGGACAATCGAACACTGAAGCTTTCTTT
abundance: NA; v_gene: TRBV5-1; j_gene: TRBJ2-7; d_gene: TRBD1; CDR3aa: CASSLVLGQGTEQYF; CDR3nt: TGCGCCAGCAGCTTGGTGTTGGGACAGGGAACCGAGCAGTACTTC
abundance: NA; v_gene: TRBV19; j_gene: TRBJ1-1; d_gene: NA; CDR3aa: CASSPVGRINTEAFF; CDR3nt: TGTGCCAGTAGCCCCGTGGGCCGAATAAACACTGAAGCTTTCTTT
abundance: NA; v_gene: TRBV11-3; j_gene: TRBJ2-1; d_gene: TRBD2; CDR3aa: CASSPEGLALSNEQFF; CDR3nt: TGTGCCAGCAGCCCGGAGGGACTAGCGTTAAGCAATGAGCAGTTCTTC
abundance: NA; v_gene: TRBV11-2; j_gene: TRBJ2-2; d_gene: NA; CDR3aa: CASSFQGITGELFF; CDR3nt: TGTGCCAGCAGCTTTCAGGGGATCACCGGGGAGCTGTTTTTT
abundance: NA; v_gene: TRBV7-6; j_gene: TRBJ2-5; d_gene: TRBD2; CDR3aa: CASSLGRTSGGEFQETQYF; CDR3nt: TGTGCCAGCAGCTTAGGCAGGACTAGCGGGGGGGAATTCCAAGAGACCCAGTACTTC
abundance: NA; v_gene: TRBV5-1; j_gene: TRBJ2-5; d_gene: TRBD2; CDR3aa: CASSAITSVGETQYF; CDR3nt: TGCGCCAGCAGCGCGATTACTAGCGTTGGCGAGACCCAGTACTTC
abundance: NA; v_gene: TRBV11-2; j_gene: TRBJ2-1; d_gene: NA; CDR3aa: CASSLDRGSYNEQFF; CDR3nt: TGTGCCAGCAGCTTAGACAGGGGCTCCTACAATGAGCAGTTCTTC
abundance: NA; v_gene: TRBV5-1; j_gene: TRBJ2-7; d_gene: NA; CDR3aa: CASSIQPGLETSSDEQYF; CDR3nt: TGCGCCAGCAGCATCCAACCGGGACTTGAAACGAGTAGCGACGAGCAGTACTTC
abundance: NA; v_gene: TRBV18; j_gene: TRBJ2-1; d_gene: NA; CDR3aa: CASSPLDYNEQFF; CDR3nt: TGTGCCAGCTCACCACTAGATTACAATGAGCAGTTCTTC
abundance: NA; v_gene: TRBV5-8; j_gene: TRBJ2-7; d_gene: NA; CDR3aa: CASSLGVVVTGETYEQYF; CDR3nt: TGTGCCAGCAGCTTGGGAGTTGTAGTGACAGGTGAGACCTACGAGCAGTACTTC
abundance: NA; v_gene: TRBV5-5; j_gene: TRBJ2-3; d_gene: NA; CDR3aa: CASSLRRSDTQYF; CDR3nt: TGTGCCAGCAGCTTGCGTCGGTCAGATACGCAGTATTTT
abundance: NA; v_gene: TRBV7-9; j_gene: TRBJ2-5; d_gene: TRBD2; CDR3aa: CASSLAGGRGETQYF; CDR3nt: TGTGCCAGCAGCTTAGCGGGCGGGAGGGGAGAGACCCAGTACTTC
abundance: NA; v_gene: TRBV7-9; j_gene: TRBJ2-7; d_gene: TRBD1; CDR3aa: CASSLAGQFIGEQYF; CDR3nt: TGTGCCAGCAGCTTAGCGGGACAGTTCATTGGCGAGCAGTACTTC
abundance: NA; v_gene: TRBV7-7; j_gene: TRBJ2-1; d_gene: TRBD2; CDR3aa: CASSFSGASYNEQFF; CDR3nt: TGTGCTAGCAGCTTTAGCGGGGCTAGTTACAATGAGCAGTTCTTC
abundance: NA; v_gene: TRBV30; j_gene: TRBJ1-5; d_gene: TRBD1; CDR3aa: CAWSAGQLFNQPQHF; CDR3nt: TGTGCCTGGAGTGCGGGACAGCTTTTCAATCAGCCCCAGCATTTT
abundance: NA; v_gene: TRBV5-1; j_gene: TRBJ1-2; d_gene: TRBD1; CDR3aa: CASSGTGDGYTF; CDR3nt: TGCGCCAGCAGCGGGACAGGGGATGGCTACACCTTC
abundance: NA; v_gene: TRBV7-9; j_gene: TRBJ1-1; d_gene: TRBD1; CDR3aa: CASSLGGGNTEAFF; CDR3nt: TGTGCCAGCAGCTTAGGAGGGGGCAACACTGAAGCTTTCTTT
abundance: NA; v_gene: TRBV10-3; j_gene: TRBJ1-5; d_gene: TRBD1; CDR3aa: CAISEWTGNQPQHF; CDR3nt: TGTGCCATCAGTGAATGGACAGGGAACCAGCCCCAGCATTTT
abundance: NA; v_gene: TRBV27; j_gene: TRBJ1-3; d_gene: TRBD1; CDR3aa: CASSLKGQGSSGNTIYF; CDR3nt: TGTGCCAGCAGTTTAAAGGGACAGGGGAGCTCTGGAAACACCATATATTTT
abundance: NA; v_gene: TRBV18; j_gene: TRBJ2-7; d_gene: NA; CDR3aa: CASSSPVLPYEQYF; CDR3nt: TGTGCCAGCTCATCCCCTGTCCTCCCCTACGAGCAGTACTTC
abundance: NA; v_gene: TRBV6-1; j_gene: TRBJ1-1; d_gene: TRBD1; CDR3aa: CASSGHRGGTEAFF; CDR3nt: TGTGCCAGCAGTGGACACAGGGGCGGGACTGAAGCTTTCTTT
abundance: NA; v_gene: TRBV30; j_gene: TRBJ2-2; d_gene: NA; CDR3aa: CAWKGQGGANTGELFF; CDR3nt: TGTGCCTGGAAGGGTCAGGGGGGAGCGAACACCGGGGAGCTGTTTTTT
abundance: NA; v_gene: TRBV6-5; j_gene: TRBJ2-1; d_gene: TRBD2; CDR3aa: CASSGLAGTYNEQFF; CDR3nt: TGTGCCAGCAGTGGACTAGCGGGTACCTACAATGAGCAGTTCTTC
abundance: once; v_gene: TRBV10-2; j_gene: TRBJ1-5; d_gene: NA; CDR3aa: CASSESPPGPNQPQHF; CDR3nt: TGCGCCAGCAGTGAGTCGCCGCCAGGGCCGAATCAGCCCCAGCATTTT
abundance: NA; v_gene: TRBV18; j_gene: TRBJ2-1; d_gene: TRBD1; CDR3aa: CASSFKPPGQGANEQFF; CDR3nt: TGTGCCAGCTCTTTCAAGCCCCCGGGACAGGGGGCGAATGAGCAGTTCTTC
abundance: NA; v_gene: TRBV11-3; j_gene: TRBJ2-5; d_gene: NA; CDR3aa: CASSLEGRGGEETQYF; CDR3nt: TGTGCCAGCAGCTTAGAGGGAAGGGGGGGCGAGGAGACCCAGTACTTC
abundance: NA; v_gene: TRBV6-5; j_gene: TRBJ2-1; d_gene: NA; CDR3aa: CASSPRETYNEQFF; CDR3nt: TGTGCCAGCAGCCCCAGGGAAACCTACAATGAGCAGTTCTTC
abundance: NA; v_gene: TRBV6-5; j_gene: TRBJ1-3; d_gene: NA; CDR3aa: CASSYEVSGNTIYF; CDR3nt: TGTGCCAGCAGTTACGAGGTCTCTGGAAACACCATATATTTT
abundance: NA; v_gene: TRBV7-3; j_gene: TRBJ2-3; d_gene: NA; CDR3aa: CASSPSGTDTQYF; CDR3nt: TGTGCCAGCAGTCCCAGCGGCACAGATACGCAGTATTTT
abundance: NA; v_gene: TRBV6-5; j_gene: TRBJ1-1; d_gene: TRBD1; CDR3aa: CASSREGTGGYEAFF; CDR3nt: TGTGCCAGCTCTAGAGAAGGGACAGGGGGCTATGAAGCTTTCTTT
abundance: NA; v_gene: TRBV5-1; j_gene: TRBJ2-3; d_gene: TRBD1; CDR3aa: CASSRWTGIADTQYF; CDR3nt: TGCGCCAGCAGCCGGTGGACAGGGATCGCAGATACGCAGTATTTT
abundance: few; v_gene: TRBV15; j_gene: TRBJ1-5; d_gene: NA; CDR3aa: CATRRGYENQPQHF; CDR3nt: TGTGCCACCAGACGCGGGTACGAGAATCAGCCCCAGCATTTT
abundance: NA; v_gene: TRBV5-8; j_gene: TRBJ1-4; d_gene: NA; CDR3aa: CASSLGHWTFATNEKLFF; CDR3nt: TGTGCCAGCAGCTTGGGTCACTGGACTTTTGCAACTAATGAAAAACTGTTTTTT
abundance: once; v_gene: TRBV11-3; j_gene: TRBJ2-1; d_gene: TRBD2; CDR3aa: CASSSYSGRGYNEQFF; CDR3nt: TGTGCCAGCAGCTCCTATAGCGGGAGGGGGTACAATGAGCAGTTCTTC
abundance: NA; v_gene: TRBV6-5; j_gene: TRBJ1-1; d_gene: NA; CDR3aa: CASSSTANTEAFF; CDR3nt: TGTGCCAGCAGTTCGACAGCGAACACTGAAGCTTTCTTT
abundance: once; v_gene: TRBV5-6; j_gene: TRBJ1-2; d_gene: TRBD1; CDR3aa: CASSLQGFDYGYTF; CDR3nt: TGTGCCAGCAGCCTACAGGGGTTTGACTATGGCTACACCTTC
abundance: NA; v_gene: TRBV10-3; j_gene: TRBJ1-5; d_gene: NA; CDR3aa: CAISETVVTGRSQPQHF; CDR3nt: TGTGCCATCAGTGAGACAGTAGTCACAGGGAGAAGTCAGCCCCAGCATTTT
abundance: NA; v_gene: TRBV5-4; j_gene: TRBJ2-5; d_gene: TRBD2; CDR3aa: CASSLLAGEETQYF; CDR3nt: TGTGCCAGCAGCTTACTAGCGGGTGAAGAGACCCAGTACTTC
abundance: NA; v_gene: TRBV27; j_gene: TRBJ2-7; d_gene: NA; CDR3aa: CASRQGYEQYF; CDR3nt: TGTGCCAGCAGACAGGGATACGAGCAGTACTTC
abundance: NA; v_gene: TRBV28; j_gene: TRBJ2-7; d_gene: TRBD2; CDR3aa: CAIMRGLGSYEQYF; CDR3nt: TGTGCCATCATGAGGGGACTAGGCTCCTACGAGCAGTACTTC
abundance: NA; v_gene: TRBV18; j_gene: TRBJ2-7; d_gene: NA; CDR3aa: CASSPLDNPDYEQYF; CDR3nt: TGTGCCAGCTCACCCCTGGACAACCCCGATTACGAGCAGTACTTC
abundance: once; v_gene: TRBV21-1; j_gene: TRBJ1-5; d_gene: NA; CDR3aa: CASLGREPQHF; CDR3nt: TGTGCCAGCCTAGGGAGGGAGCCCCAGCATTTT
abundance: few; v_gene: TRBV7-9; j_gene: TRBJ2-7; d_gene: NA; CDR3aa: CASSLAADSYEQYF; CDR3nt: TGTGCCAGCAGCTTAGCGGCCGATTCCTACGAGCAGTACTTC
abundance: NA; v_gene: TRBV7-9; j_gene: TRBJ2-7; d_gene: NA; CDR3aa: CASSPEGTRYEQYF; CDR3nt: TGTGCCAGCAGCCCCGAGGGGACAAGATACGAGCAGTACTTC
abundance: NA; v_gene: TRBV5-1; j_gene: TRBJ1-3; d_gene: TRBD1; CDR3aa: CASSSGGAGNTIYF; CDR3nt: TGCGCCAGCAGCTCAGGGGGCGCGGGAAACACCATATATTTT